This T cell receptor (beta chain) was captured by sequencing in a study of blood T cells in healthy people across ages. It was with a sample-barcoded 5' primer and a J-beta primer mix that a second PCR of roughly 7 to 12 cycles was run. TCRdb fed the 5' RACE reads into MiXCR, producing one record per CDR3 protein. The sample contains hundreds of thousands of distinct CDR3 sequences, approximately 52% of which appear only once. To note about this clonotype: A read error may produce the germline difference seen at one junction end.

Germline V gives CDR1 DFQATT, CDR2 SNEGSKA (reference sequence). The CDR3 covers 14 residues. Sequencing was done on a sample of blood. The chain carries TRBV20-1 and TRBJ2-5; D not resolved. Near its end, the DNA agrees better with TRBJ2-7, so the J call may be wrong. This clonotype was obtained from a woman of 80 years or more in good health. CDR3 DNA sequence: TGCAGCGCTAGAGATGCCGTCCGAGCCTACGAGCAGTACTTC. Amino acid sequence: CSARDAVRAYEQYF.